The 21 T cell receptor beta chains presented below share a single source sample, sequenced in a study of blood T cell repertoires in COVID-19. Sequencing used immunoSEQ multiplex PCR; TCRdb keeps in-frame clones, though not all of them. This sample has more than 300,000 clones, with about 90% found just once. The sample was peripheral blood. The receptors originated from a woman aged 18 to 35 who had recovered from COVID-19.

Only a few counts were recorded for this clone. The chain couples TRBV4-3 to TRBJ2-2; TRBD2 aligns across 8 bases. The length of the CDR3 is 19 residues. V lost 0 bases to trimming and J lost 7 bases; unmatched junction nucleotides: 16. Germline CDR1 reads LGHNA; CDR2 reads YSLEER. CDR3 DNA sequence: TGCGCCAGCAGCCAAGATCAAAATAGCGGGAATCTAATGGGCGGGGAGCTGTTTTTT. Translated, it gives CASSQDQNSGNLMGGELFF.

V and J are TRBV19 and TRBJ1-3, with D perhaps matching TRBD1 (6 bases). Germline V lookup: CDR1 LNHDA, CDR2 SQIVND (reference sequence). The germline V and J ends were trimmed by 5 bases and 4 bases, with 9 bases remaining between them. The CDR3 is made up of 13 amino acids. The CDR3 DNA reads as TGTGCCAGTAGTCGTGGACAGGGAAACACCATATATTTT. It encodes CASSRGQGNTIYF.

The chain recombines TRBV11-2 with TRBJ2-1, with D hard to call. V was shortened by 0 bases and J by 2 bases, with 5 bases between the two germline ends. Germline lookup yields CDR1 SGHAT and CDR2 FQNNGV. The CDR3 runs 14 residues. CDR3: CASSLETAYNEQFF. DNA of the CDR3: TGTGCCAGCAGCTTAGAAACGGCCTACAATGAGCAGTTCTTC.

The rearrangement joins TRBV6-5 to TRBJ2-5; possible D gene TRBD1, 5 bases. The CDR3 spans 15 residues. Per the germline V gene, CDR1 is MNHEY and CDR2 is SVGAGI. Trimming stripped 4 bases from V and 4 bases from J, with 16 bases between. CDR3 bases: TGTGCCAGCAGTTCACTCCAGGGCCCGGGAGAGACCCAGTACTTC. Amino acid sequence: CASSSLQGPGETQYF.

This clone appeared a single time. This chain connects TRBV6-5 to TRBJ1-6; D may be TRBD1 (5 bases). Trimming removed 5 bases from V and 7 bases from J, with 9 bases in between. The CDR3 has 13 amino acids. The V gene's germline CDR1 is MNHEY and CDR2 SVGAGI. Written as DNA, the CDR3 is TGTGCCAGCAGTAATAGGGGAAATTCACCCCTCCACTTT. Translated, it gives CASSNRGNSPLHF.

The chain joins TRBV10-3 to TRBJ1-6; 7 nucleotides line up with TRBD1. The V and J ends lost 1 base and 4 bases, in that order; junction bases with no gene match: 4. The V gene's germline CDR1 is ENHRY and CDR2 SYGVKD. The CDR3 extends over 16 amino acids. The DNA for the CDR3 is TGTGCCATCAGTGAGTTCGGGGGACAGTATAATTCACCCCTCCACTTT. Protein sequence: CAISEFGGQYNSPLHF.

The V call is TRBV5-1, the J call TRBJ2-3, with 8 positions matching TRBD1. CDR1 SGHRS and CDR2 YFSETQ come from the germline V gene. This CDR3 region has 16 residues. Trimming cost V 0 bases and J 3 bases; bases outside gene matches: 6. The DNA of the CDR3 is TGCGCCAGCAGCTTGGCCGACAACAGGGGGACAGATACGCAGTATTTT. Protein sequence: CASSLADNRGTDTQYF.

The chain employs TRBV28 and TRBJ1-4; maybe TRBD1 (5 bases). V lost 7 bases, J lost 10 bases, and 16 bases lay in between. Germline V gene sequence: CDR1 MDHEN, CDR2 SYDVKM. This CDR3 has 13 residues. The CDR3 nucleotides are TGTGCCAGCAACCCGGGGGGGGACGGAAAACTGTTTTTT. It is translated as CASNPGGDGKLFF.

The genes are TRBV5-4 and TRBJ1-2, with 8 nucleotides matching TRBD1. Germline V CDR1 and CDR2: SGHNT, YYREEE (reference sequence). The CDR3 is made up of 18 amino acids. The J segment lost 2 bases and the V segment lost 0 bases, leaving 12 bases of the junction unmatched. CDR3: CASSLVQVQGAKNYGYTF. CDR3 in DNA: TGTGCCAGCAGCTTGGTTCAGGTTCAGGGGGCTAAAAACTATGGCTACACCTTC.

J is TRBJ2-5 and V is TRBV24-1; 11 bases are a match to TRBD1. CDR3 length: 17 residues. V shed 0 bases and J 4 bases; nucleotides not matched to a gene: 6. Germline loops: CDR1 KGHDR, CDR2 SFDVKD. DNA for the CDR3: TGTGCCACCAGTGATTTGCGAGGACAGGGGGCTGGAGAGACCCAGTACTTC. It specifies CATSDLRGQGAGETQYF.

The chain joins TRBV5-4 to TRBJ1-1; TRBD1 matches at 11 bases. The CDR3 length is 15 residues. Per germline, CDR1 SGHNT and CDR2 YYREEE (reference sequence). Trimming took 0 bases from V and 5 from J; bases not matched to a gene: 3. The CDR3 loop reads CASSLEDRGRTEAFF. The CDR3 DNA is TGTGCCAGCAGCTTGGAGGACAGGGGGCGTACTGAAGCTTTCTTT.

V and J are TRBV6-2 or TRBV6-3 and TRBJ2-3; maybe TRBD1 (6 bases). The CDR3 extends over 16 amino acids. Trimming cost V 5 bases and J 2 bases, with 17 bases left between them. CDR1 is MNHEY and CDR2 is SVGEGT in the germline V gene. This CDR3 is CASSDGQPFYTDTQYF. DNA of the CDR3: TGTGCCAGCAGTGACGGACAGCCCTTCTACACAGATACGCAGTATTTT.

In this sample, this clone turned up a few times. The chain is built from TRBV9 and TRBJ2-2, with 7 bases lining up with TRBD1. Unmatched junction bases numbered 5, after V lost 2 bases and J lost 7 bases. In germline, CDR1 is SGDLS, CDR2 YYNGEE. This CDR3 is built from 14 residues. CDR3 amino acids: CASSVETGSGELFF. The CDR3 DNA sequence: TGTGCCAGCAGCGTGGAGACAGGGAGCGGGGAGCTGTTTTTT.

This chain connects TRBV6-1 to TRBJ2-2; D remains unclear. Germline V lookup: CDR1 MNHNS, CDR2 SASEGT. Deletions cut 2 bases from V and 3 bases from J, with 4 bases between. The CDR3 is made up of 13 amino acids. CDR3 protein: CASSEIDTGELFF. CDR3 DNA sequence: TGTGCCAGCAGTGAAATAGACACCGGGGAGCTGTTTTTT.

The chain employs TRBV11-3 and TRBJ1-4; weak D call: TRBD1 (5 bases). Germline V gene data show CDR1 as SGHNT and CDR2 as YENEEA. Deletions cut 5 bases from V and 6 bases from J, with 19 bases between. The CDR3 totals 16 residues. CDR3 coding DNA: TGTGCCAGCAGCCCGGGATGGGGGGGAGAATATGAAAAACTGTTTTTT. Its translation is CASSPGWGGEYEKLFF.

This chain connects TRBV6-5 to TRBJ1-5, with 12 bases matching TRBD1. Per germline, CDR1 MNHEY and CDR2 SVGAGI. V lost 10 bases and J lost 6; bases outside the gene matches: 10. This CDR3 has 15 amino acids. CDR3 region: CATIPRDRGLQPQHF. CDR3 nucleotides: TGTGCCACCATTCCGCGGGACAGGGGGCTTCAGCCCCAGCATTTT.

This clone has only one observation. The rearrangement uses TRBV7-9 and TRBJ1-2; 8 bases agree with TRBD1. Germline loops: CDR1 SEHNR, CDR2 FQNEAQ (reference sequence). Losses at the gene ends were 5 bases for V and 0 bases for J; bases not matched to a gene: 17. This CDR3 is 19 amino acids long. The CDR3 DNA follows: TGTGCCAGCAGCACCGGATACCGGGACAGGAAAGATCCTAACTATGGCTACACCTTC. Translation: CASSTGYRDRKDPNYGYTF.

V and J are TRBV7-9 and TRBJ1-2; 7 nucleotides align to TRBD1. Germline V gives CDR1 SEHNR, CDR2 FQNEAQ (reference sequence). This CDR3 is built from 13 residues. The V and J ends lost 5 bases and 3 bases, in that order; junction bases with no gene match: 3. Written as DNA, the CDR3 is TGTGCCAGCAGCCACGACAGGGACTATGGCTACACCTTC. Translating it yields CASSHDRDYGYTF.

The sample holds a few counts of this clone. The V gene is TRBV20-1, the J gene TRBJ2-5, with 12 bases identical to TRBD2. The CDR3 extends over 14 amino acids. The trim removed 3 bases at V and 7 bases at J, leaving 6 bases unmatched. The germline V gene has CDR1 DFQATT and CDR2 SNEGSKA (reference sequence). The CDR3 sequence is CSASTSGRPGTQYF. CDR3 DNA sequence: TGCAGTGCTAGTACTAGCGGGAGGCCCGGGACCCAGTACTTC.

The chain uses TRBV7-6 and TRBJ2-1, with TRBD2 matching over 7 bases. V was clipped by 5 bases and J by 1 base; unmatched bases: 5. CDR3 length: 15 amino acids. Germline loops: CDR1 SGHVS, CDR2 FNYEAQ. The CDR3 DNA sequence: TGTGCCAGCAGCGGATGGGGGGGTTCCTACAATGAGCAGTTCTTC. This codes for CASSGWGGSYNEQFF.

The chain links TRBV4-1 to TRBJ1-3; 7 bases align to TRBD1. Germline loops: CDR1 MGHRA, CDR2 YSYEKL. The CDR3 sequence is 13 residues long. V lost 4 bases, J lost 8 bases, and 5 bases stayed unmatched. This chain's CDR3 is CASSRQGRDTIYF. In nucleotides, the CDR3 is TGCGCCAGCAGCCGACAGGGAAGGGACACCATATATTTT.